The 18 T cell receptor beta chains presented below share a single source sample, sequenced in a study of T cell responses to AZD1222 COVID-19 vaccine. TCRdb keeps only in-frame clones here, not all; method: immunoSEQ multiplex PCR. Found here are 100,000 or so clones, about 86% of them singletons; the top ten hold around 1.5%. Source: peripheral blood, taken on day 0 of AZD1222 vaccination. The source is an adult in good health.

The V gene is TRBV4-3, the J gene TRBJ1-5; 9 bases are shared with TRBD1. Germline lookup yields CDR1 LGHNA and CDR2 YSLEER. Unmatched junction bases numbered 9, after V lost 6 bases and J lost 6 bases. The CDR3 sequence is 15 residues long. CDR3 bases: TGCGCCAGCAGTCCCCGGACAGGGGAGGGTCAGCCCCAGCATTTT. This sequence encodes CASSPRTGEGQPQHF.

This clone has only one observation. The genes are TRBV16 and TRBJ2-7; 12 bases fit TRBD2. V lost 0 bases to trimming and J lost 4 bases; unmatched junction nucleotides: 4. Germline lookup yields CDR1 KGHSY and CDR2 FQNENV. This CDR3 is 16 amino acids long. The CDR3 is CASSQSATSGRYEQYF. CDR3 DNA: TGTGCCAGCAGCCAATCAGCGACTAGCGGGAGATACGAGCAGTACTTC.

To note about this clone: The junction and the germline gene differ at one end; a read error may be behind it. This rearrangement joins TRBV2 to TRBJ1-4; D uncertain. The CDR3 is made up of 13 amino acids. Per the germline V gene, CDR1 is SNHLY and CDR2 is FYNNEI. Written as DNA, the CDR3 is TGTGCCAGCAGGGAAGGGAGTAATGAAAAACTGTTTTTT. Translation gives CASREGSNEKLFF.

This chain connects TRBV19 to TRBJ1-5; no clear D. This CDR3 has 13 residues. V lost 3 bases and J lost 3, with 6 bases in between. Germline values: CDR1 LNHDA, CDR2 SQIVND (reference sequence). The CDR3 spells CASSMWDNQPQHF. DNA of the CDR3: TGTGCCAGTAGTATGTGGGACAATCAGCCCCAGCATTTT.

The rearrangement links TRBV4-3 to TRBJ1-1; no firm D call. V was cut by 1 base and J by 6 bases, with 12 bases left in between. The CDR3 totals 14 residues. Germline V CDR1 and CDR2: LGHNA, YSLEER. The CDR3 is CASSQATEESEAFF. In DNA, the CDR3 is TGCGCCAGCAGCCAAGCGACGGAGGAATCTGAAGCTTTCTTT.

This chain joins TRBV19 and TRBJ2-3; 7 nucleotides match TRBD2. The CDR3 is 15 residues long. Germline-derived CDR1 and CDR2 are LNHDA and SQIVND (reference sequence). Unmatched junction bases numbered 4, after V lost 3 bases and J lost 1 base. CDR3 in amino acids: CASSMGLQRTDTQYF. The CDR3 nucleotides read TGTGCCAGTAGTATGGGACTACAACGCACAGATACGCAGTATTTT.

The chain couples TRBV9 to TRBJ2-5; D is unresolved. The CDR3 extends over 11 amino acids. Germline CDR1 is SGDLS and CDR2 is YYNGEE. V was clipped by 4 bases and J by 2 bases, with 3 bases between them. DNA for the CDR3: TGTGCCAGCAGCCCTCAAGAGACCCAGTACTTC. Translating gives CASSPQETQYF.

The table lists this clone with a count of one. The chain employs TRBV14 and TRBJ1-6; a weak D match, TRBD1 (5 bases). CDR3 length: 16 amino acids. Germline-derived CDR1 and CDR2 are SGHDN and FVKESK. Trimming left V 2 bases short and J 0 bases short, with 8 bases between. CDR3: CASSQSGGSYNSPLHF. In DNA form, the CDR3 reads TGTGCCAGCAGCCAATCGGGGGGCTCCTATAATTCACCCCTCCACTTT.

V gene TRBV4-1 combines with J gene TRBJ1-6; D perhaps matches TRBD1 (5 bases). CDR3 size: 18 residues. CDR1 is MGHRA and CDR2 is YSYEKL in the germline V gene. The ends were cut back, 0 bases at V and 4 bases at J, with 16 bases in the middle. The CDR3 region is CASSQEARQGGYNSPLHF. CDR3 in DNA: TGCGCCAGCAGCCAAGAAGCAAGGCAGGGCGGTTATAATTCACCCCTCCACTTT.

The chain is built from TRBV5-8 and TRBJ1-5; tentative D call: TRBD1 (5 bases). The CDR3 has 13 residues. V shed 4 bases and J shed 5 bases, with 10 bases lying between them. Looked up from germline, CDR1 is SGHTS and CDR2 is YDEGEE. DNA for the CDR3: TGTGCCAGCAGCCGTGACAGAGATCAGCCCCAGCATTTT. Protein: CASSRDRDQPQHF.

This clone was seen once. The chain recombines TRBV4-1 with TRBJ2-3; 10 positions match TRBD2. The CDR3 spans 19 residues. The J segment lost 3 bases and the V segment lost 3 bases, leaving 15 bases of the junction unmatched. CDR1 and CDR2 from the germline V gene are MGHRA and YSYEKL. DNA of the CDR3: TGCGCCAGCAGCCACCGCGGCGCGTGGCTAGCGGGAGCGACAGATACGCAGTATTTT. The encoded protein is CASSHRGAWLAGATDTQYF.

The chain is built from TRBV11-2 and TRBJ2-3; D may be TRBD1 or TRBD2 (5 bases each). Germline CDR1 reads SGHAT; CDR2 reads FQNNGV. V lost 6 bases and J 2 bases, leaving 12 bases between the germline ends. The CDR3 runs to 14 residues. CDR3 in amino acids: CASSMGTSTDTQYF. CDR3 DNA: TGTGCCAGCAGTATGGGGACCTCCACAGATACGCAGTATTTT. The full variable domain, with the rest looked up from reference TRBV11-2 and TRBJ2-3, is EAGVAQSPRYKIIEKRQSVAFWCNPISGHATLYWYQQILGQGPKLLIQFQNNGVVDDSQLPKDRFSAERLKGVDSTLKIQPAKLEDSAVYLCASSMGTSTDTQYFGPGTRLTVL.

A few counts support this clone. J is TRBJ2-7 and V is TRBV18; no clear D. The CDR3 loop spans 15 amino acids. V lost 0 bases to trimming and J lost 7 bases, with 16 bases between them. Germline values: CDR1 KGHSH, CDR2 LQKENI. The CDR3 nucleotides are TGTGCCAGCTCACCACCTTCCCAGACCCTCGGTGAGCAGTACTTC. Protein: CASSPPSQTLGEQYF.

V usage is TRBV5-1 and J usage is TRBJ1-5; D remains ambiguous. Trimming removed 0 bases from V and 6 bases from J, with 7 bases in between. The V gene's germline CDR1 is SGHRS and CDR2 YFSETQ. The length of the CDR3 is 13 residues. Here the CDR3 reads CASSLDSGQPQHF. The CDR3 DNA reads TGCGCCAGCAGCTTGGACAGCGGTCAGCCCCAGCATTTT.

This chain joins TRBV4-3 and TRBJ2-6, with 7 bases that match TRBD1. Germline V CDR1 and CDR2: LGHNA, YSLEER. V was clipped by 0 bases and J by 4 bases; unmatched bases: 9. The CDR3 runs 18 residues. The DNA of the CDR3 is TGCGCCAGCAGCCAAGACCCCAGACAGGGTCTGGGGGCCAACGTCCTGACTTTC. It codes for CASSQDPRQGLGANVLTF.

The chain links TRBV19 to TRBJ1-1, with D unclear. CDR3 length: 11 amino acids. The V gene lost 4 bases and the J gene lost 10 bases, with 10 bases spanning the gap. Germline lookup yields CDR1 LNHDA and CDR2 SQIVND (reference sequence). CDR3 DNA: TGTGCCAGTAGTACCTCGGATTTAGCTTTCTTT. Its translation is CASSTSDLAFF.

The chain has TRBV9 and TRBJ2-1; 10 nucleotides align to TRBD2. Germline values: CDR1 SGDLS, CDR2 YYNGEE. The trim removed 3 bases at V and 8 bases at J, leaving 8 bases unmatched. The CDR3 sequence is 15 residues long. The CDR3 region is CASSASGSYMDEQFF. CDR3 in DNA: TGTGCCAGCAGCGCTAGCGGGAGTTATATGGATGAGCAGTTCTTC.

The chain has TRBV19 and TRBJ1-3; D gene uncertain. Per the germline V gene, CDR1 is LNHDA and CDR2 is SQIVND (reference sequence). This CDR3 has 13 residues. Between the trimmed V and J ends, which lost 10 bases and 3 bases, there was a span of 13 bases. The CDR3 sequence is CATSTEVGNTIYF. CDR3 in DNA: TGTGCCACCTCGACCGAAGTTGGAAACACCATATATTTT.